The sequence of this TCR beta chain was determined in a study of identical twins. TCRdb independently ran MiXCR on the 5' RACE reads; one entry per CDR3 protein. The sample shows approximately 600,000 distinct CDR3 sequences, just over 7% of them seen only once. The table lists this clonotype with a few counts. What it binds is unknown. Points from the study as a whole: Fewer insertions characterized abundant cord blood beta clonotypes, whereas memory repertoires showed none.

The CDR3 runs to 14 residues. Germline CDR1 MNHEY, CDR2 SMNVEV (reference sequence). Trimming removed 5 bases from V and 4 bases from J, with 14 bases in between. These data also formed part of another study, on yellow fever vaccine responses in identical twins.

The receptor was derived from a woman between 18 and 30 years old in good health. V and J are TRBV27 and TRBJ2-5; a weak D match, TRBD2 (5 bases). The material sequenced was PBMCs. In nucleotides, the CDR3 is TGTGCCAGCAGTCCCCTCAGGACTCGAGAGACCCAGTACTTC. As protein: CASSPLRTRETQYF.